This TCR beta chain was captured in a study of T-cell memory formation after mild COVID-19. Broader study findings: Balance between CD4 and CD8 was seen in clones contracting day 15 to 85, and a CD4+ lean was seen in later expanders.

As regards this clonotype: Its antigen is undetermined.

TCRdb redid the calling of the 5' RACE reads with MiXCR, one entry per CDR3 protein. Found here are approximately 410,000 distinct CDR3 sequences, about 25% of them singletons; the top ten hold around 12%. The sample comprised PBMCs or a T cell subset sorted from them (not recorded which). This TCR came from an adult woman who had mild COVID-19 (a few samples of this study predate the infection). Cell type and time point are not known.

DNA of the CDR3: TGTGCCAGCAGCCCCCGACAGACCCAAGAGACCCAGTACTTC. Protein: CASSPRQTQETQYF. The chain joins TRBV5-5 to TRBJ2-5, with TRBD1 as a possible D gene (5 bases). V lost 4 bases, J lost 1 base, and 11 bases lay in between. The CDR3 length is 14 residues. Germline CDR1 and CDR2: SGHKS and YYEKEE (reference sequence).